This TCR beta chain was recovered during a study of cytomegalovirus exposure and HLA in healthy donors. Study-wide results and caveats: Later analysis identified a missense DCLRE1C variant that was linked to TCR beta V- and J-gene trimming.

Of note for this clone: Its antigen remains unknown.

The CDR3 extends over 15 amino acids. V lost 6 bases, J lost 6 bases, and 9 bases stayed unmatched. Germline V gene sequence: CDR1 MNHEY, CDR2 SMNVEV (reference sequence). The PCR employed 60 Vbeta primers together with 13 Jbeta primers. The assay was immunoSEQ multiplex PCR, and TCRdb's table has in-frame clones only and misses some. Altogether fewer than 300,000 clones are present, approximately 90% being singletons, with the ten largest covering around 3.7%. The clonotype originates from a man aged 35-49 years in good health and CMV-seropositive. The source material was PBMCs. The V and J genes are TRBV27 and TRBJ1-5; 9 positions agree with TRBD1. CDR3 sequence reads: CASSPNRGRGQPQHF. For the CDR3, the DNA is TGTGCCAGCAGCCCAAACAGGGGGCGAGGTCAGCCCCAGCATTTT.